The 14 T cell receptor beta chains below were found in one sample sequenced in a study of blood T cell repertoires in COVID-19. Libraries were prepared by immunoSEQ multiplex PCR; TCRdb keeps only in-frame clonotypes and omits some of them. Of 150,000 to 200,000 clones listed, around three quarters are singletons. Sequencing was performed on PBMCs or T cells enriched from blood (not recorded which). These receptors originate from a woman aged 45-65 years with acute COVID-19.

As for this clone: Other DNA sequences in the same sample also yield this CDR3. The rearrangement joins TRBV29-1 to TRBJ1-2, with D perhaps TRBD1 (5 bases). The V end was cut by 3 bases, the J end by 4 bases, with 12 bases between. CDR1 and CDR2 (germline): SQVTM, ANQGSEA. There are 13 residues in the CDR3. Here the CDR3 DNA reads TGCAGCGTTGAGGGGGGTTTGGGCTATGGCTACACCTTC. It encodes CSVEGGLGYGYTF.

This clone has a handful of counts. This chain links TRBV5-4 with TRBJ2-6; TRBD1 matches at 8 bases. Looked up from germline, CDR1 is SGHNT and CDR2 is YYREEE (reference sequence). The CDR3 covers 18 residues. V dropped 5 bases and J dropped 4; count of bases not matched to a gene: 14. CDR3 protein: CASRASGGLHSGANVLTF. The CDR3 DNA is TGTGCCAGCAGGGCCTCAGGGGGCCTGCACTCGGGGGCCAACGTCCTGACTTTC.

This sequence joins TRBV2 and TRBJ2-7; TRBD2 agrees at 15 bases. Unmatched junction bases numbered 12, after V lost 8 bases and J lost 4 bases. CDR3 length: 17 amino acids. CDR1 and CDR2 from the germline V gene are SNHLY and FYNNEI. The DNA for the CDR3 is TGTGCCAGCGACGGACTAGCGGGGGGGCGGGCGGAGTACGAGCAGTACGTC. It specifies CASDGLAGGRAEYEQYV.

The chain uses TRBV6-5 and TRBJ2-3; tentatively, D is TRBD2 (7 bases). Germline V CDR1 and CDR2: MNHEY, SVGAGI. This CDR3 region has 14 residues. V gave up 7 bases and J gave up 2 bases, with 13 bases separating them. In DNA form, the CDR3 reads TGTGCCAGCACCCGGGGGGCCAACACAGATACGCAGTATTTT. This translates into CASTRGANTDTQYF.

The chain employs TRBV6-1 and TRBJ2-7; 10 bases match TRBD1. This CDR3 is built from 14 residues. The germline CDR1 and CDR2 sequences are MNHNS and SASEGT. The junction had 4 bases not matched to a gene; V was cut back by 2 bases and J by 6 bases. CDR3 bases: TGTGCCAGCAGTGAACTCCGGGACAGGGGCGAGCAGTACGTC. As protein: CASSELRDRGEQYV.

The V call is TRBV4-1, the J call TRBJ1-5; 7 bases line up with TRBD1. Looked up from germline, CDR1 is MGHRA and CDR2 is YSYEKL. This CDR3 is 16 amino acids long. Unmatched junction bases numbered 8, after V lost 1 base and J lost 5 bases. The CDR3 region is CASSQAGTGDHQPQHF. The CDR3 DNA reads as TGCGCCAGCAGCCAAGCAGGTACAGGGGATCATCAGCCCCAGCATTTT.

The chain recombines TRBV10-2 with TRBJ2-5, with D possibly being TRBD1 (5 bases). V lost 5 bases and J lost 2, with 6 bases in between. This CDR3 contains 12 residues. Germline CDR1 and CDR2: WSHSY and SAAADI. CDR3 nucleotides: TGCGCCAGCAGTAAGGGGCAAGAGACCCAGTACTTC. Encoded protein: CASSKGQETQYF.

The CDR3 nucleotides read TGTGCCAGCAGCTCTTCTAGCGGGGGTCCAAATGAGCAGTTCTTC. This encodes CASSSSSGGPNEQFF. The rearrangement uses TRBV11-2 and TRBJ2-1, with 10 positions matching TRBD2. CDR3 length: 15 residues. The germline CDR1 and CDR2 sequences are SGHAT and FQNNGV. V lost 4 bases, J lost 7 bases, and 7 bases stayed unmatched.

The chain uses TRBV9 and TRBJ1-1; TRBD1 agrees at 12 bases. The CDR3 runs 15 residues. Per the germline V gene, CDR1 is SGDLS and CDR2 is YYNGEE. V shed 0 bases and J 5 bases; nucleotides not matched to a gene: 2. The CDR3 sequence: CASSVEGQGATEAFF. CDR3 sequence (DNA): TGTGCCAGCAGCGTAGAGGGACAGGGGGCTACTGAAGCTTTCTTT.

The rearrangement links TRBV3-1 (or the pseudogene TRBV3-2) to TRBJ1-1; D is undetermined. Trimming cost V 1 base and J 8 bases, with 8 bases left between them. Germline V gives CDR1 LGHDT, CDR2 YNNKEL (reference sequence). The CDR3 consists of 12 residues. CDR3 in DNA: TGTGCCAGCAGCCAAGGGGCCTTGGAAGCTTTCTTT. Encoded protein: CASSQGALEAFF.

There are a few counts of this clone. The rearrangement uses TRBV5-6 and TRBJ1-1, with D unclear. Trimming took off 1 base at V and 4 bases at J, with 14 bases between the two ends. The CDR3 is 15 amino acids. CDR1 SGHDT and CDR2 YYEEEE come from the germline V gene. For the CDR3, the DNA is TGTGCCAGCAGCTTGAACACTATACGGGGCACTGAAGCTTTCTTT. Protein sequence: CASSLNTIRGTEAFF.

V is TRBV3-1 (or the pseudogene TRBV3-2) and J is TRBJ1-2; D perhaps matches TRBD1 (6 bases). V lost 1 base and J lost 7, with 10 bases in between. The CDR3 runs 13 residues. Germline-derived CDR1 and CDR2 are LGHDT and YNNKEL (reference sequence). The CDR3 spells CASSQARTAGYTF. CDR3 coding DNA: TGTGCCAGCAGCCAAGCCCGGACAGCTGGCTACACCTTC.

CDR3 sequence reads: CASSLYRVDQPQHF. The CDR3 DNA follows: TGCGCCAGCAGCCTTTACAGGGTCGATCAGCCCCAGCATTTT. This chain joins TRBV4-3 and TRBJ1-5; D may be TRBD1 (6 bases). CDR3 length: 14 amino acids. V was shortened by 4 bases and J by 5 bases, with 12 bases between the two germline ends. The germline V gene has CDR1 LGHNA and CDR2 YSLEER.

This clone was seen only a few times. V gene TRBV28 combines with J gene TRBJ1-5; TRBD1 is a possible D gene (5 bases). Trimming shortened V by 2 bases and J by 1 base, and 24 bases separated the two germline ends. The CDR3 covers 20 residues. Per the germline V gene, CDR1 is MDHEN and CDR2 is SYDVKM. The CDR3 loop is CASSLRTGLWGLGSNQPQHF. CDR3 bases: TGTGCCAGCAGTTTAAGGACTGGGTTGTGGGGACTAGGCAGCAATCAGCCCCAGCATTTT. Full variable domain (missing parts from reference TRBV28 and TRBJ1-5): DVKVTQSSRYLVKRTGEKVFLECVQDMDHENMFWYRQDPGLGLRLIYFSYDVKMKEKGDIPEGYSVSREKKERFSLILESASTNQTSMYLCASSLRTGLWGLGSNQPQHFGDGTRLSIL.